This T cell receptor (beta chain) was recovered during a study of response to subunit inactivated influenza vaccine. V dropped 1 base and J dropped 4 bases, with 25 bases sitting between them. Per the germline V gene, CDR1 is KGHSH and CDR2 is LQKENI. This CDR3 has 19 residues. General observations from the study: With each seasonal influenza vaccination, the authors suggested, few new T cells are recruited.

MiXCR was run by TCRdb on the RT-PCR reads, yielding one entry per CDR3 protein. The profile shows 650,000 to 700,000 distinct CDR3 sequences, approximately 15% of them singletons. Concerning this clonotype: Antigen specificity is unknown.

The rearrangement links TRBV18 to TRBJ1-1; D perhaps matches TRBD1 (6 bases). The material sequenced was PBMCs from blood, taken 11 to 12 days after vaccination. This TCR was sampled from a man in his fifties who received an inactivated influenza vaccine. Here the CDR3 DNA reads TGTGCCAGCTCACCACTGGGTCGGAATTTAGCGGGGGCGGGCACTGAAGCTTTCTTT. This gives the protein CASSPLGRNLAGAGTEAFF.